The 31 T cell receptor beta chains below all came from one sample that was sequenced in a study of shared clonotypes between healthy human individuals. As defined, naive CD8 cells were CD45RO-negative and positively selected for CCR7, with terminally differentiated effector memory CD45RA+ cells excluded. Assay used: immunoSEQ multiplex PCR; TCRdb lists only in-frame clones, some missing. The sample yields approximately 2,200,000 clones, 93% seen once. Sequencing input: naive CD8+ T cells from PBMCs. These receptors were obtained from a man between 18 and 35 years old in good health. Some clones in this sample may be carry-over from other donors' samples.

This clone was picked up one time. The chain has TRBV27 and TRBJ2-7, with 11 nucleotides matching TRBD2. This CDR3 has 17 amino acids. J gave up 0 bases and V 6 bases, and 10 bases lay outside the gene matches. Germline values: CDR1 MNHEY, CDR2 SMNVEV (reference sequence). The DNA of the CDR3 is TGTGCCAGCAGGCCCCGGACTAGCGGGCAAAGCTCCTACGAGCAGTACTTC. Translating it yields CASRPRTSGQSSYEQYF.

The gene calls are TRBV5-1 and TRBJ2-1, with TRBD2 matching over 10 bases. The CDR3 consists of 18 residues. Germline V lookup: CDR1 SGHRS, CDR2 YFSETQ. J gave up 3 bases and V 1 base, and 10 bases lay outside the gene matches. CDR3 residues: CASSLKGTSAPLYNEQFF. The CDR3 DNA reads as TGCGCCAGCAGCTTGAAAGGGACTAGCGCTCCCCTCTACAATGAGCAGTTCTTC.

In nucleotides, the CDR3 is TGCAGTGCCGCTGACTACTACGAGCAGTACTTC. Residues: CSAADYYEQYF. The rearrangement joins TRBV20-1 to TRBJ2-7, with D maybe TRBD2 (5 bases). Germline CDR1 reads DFQATT; CDR2 reads SNEGSKA (reference sequence). CDR3 size: 11 residues. The V end was cut by 6 bases, the J end by 3 bases, with 9 bases between.

V and J are TRBV15 and TRBJ1-5; perhaps TRBD1 as D (6 bases). This CDR3 spans 14 amino acids. V lost 5 bases, J lost 9 bases, and 17 bases lay in between. In germline, CDR1 is LNHNV, CDR2 YYDKDF (reference sequence). CDR3 bases: TGTGCCACCAGCGAGCCAGGGGCCCAGGGGCCCCAGCATTTT. Its protein is CATSEPGAQGPQHF.

This clone has just one count. The chain couples TRBV27 to TRBJ2-7; 8 nucleotides align to TRBD2. V was clipped by 5 bases and J by 2 bases; unmatched bases: 8. Germline V lookup: CDR1 MNHEY, CDR2 SMNVEV (reference sequence). This CDR3 is 15 amino acids long. CDR3 in DNA: TGTGCCAGCAGTCCAACCGGGACTAGAGCCTACGAGCAGTACTTC. This translates into CASSPTGTRAYEQYF.

This clone was detected only once. The rearrangement uses TRBV10-1 and TRBJ1-2; D is unresolved. V was trimmed by 2 bases and J by 11 bases, leaving 15 bases between them. There are 13 residues in the CDR3. Per the germline V gene, CDR1 is WNHNN and CDR2 is SYGVQD (reference sequence). CDR3 DNA sequence: TGCGCCAGCAGTGAGAACCCGTCCGGAGGGTACACCTTC. The encoded protein is CASSENPSGGYTF.

The gene calls are TRBV28 and TRBJ2-7; 8 positions match TRBD2. J gave up 3 bases and V 3 bases, and 4 bases lay outside the gene matches. Germline lookup yields CDR1 MDHEN and CDR2 SYDVKM. The CDR3 consists of 14 residues. CDR3 DNA sequence: TGTGCCAGCAGTTTTCGGGCGGGAGGCTACGAGCAGTACTTC. It specifies CASSFRAGGYEQYF.

This rearrangement joins TRBV4-2 to TRBJ2-2; D may be TRBD2 (7 bases). Germline CDR1 and CDR2: LGHNA and YNFKEQ. The CDR3 has 16 amino acids. V was cut by 4 bases and J by 3 bases, with 15 bases left in between. This CDR3 is CASSPWGLADTGELFF. CDR3 DNA: TGTGCCAGCAGCCCGTGGGGGCTAGCGGACACCGGGGAGCTGTTTTTT.

This clone was detected once. CDR3 DNA sequence: TGCGCCAGCAGTGGCTCTGGACTAGGGTACAATGAGCAGTTCTTC. Protein: CASSGSGLGYNEQFF. The rearrangement links TRBV10-1 to TRBJ2-1; 7 nucleotides line up with TRBD2. Germline V lookup: CDR1 WNHNN, CDR2 SYGVQD (reference sequence). V trimming: 4 bases; J trimming: 4 bases; junction bases outside the gene matches: 7. The CDR3 is 15 residues long.

Notes on this clone: One junction end disagrees with the germline gene, perhaps due to a read error. The rearrangement uses TRBV4-1 and TRBJ1-4; a weak D match, TRBD1 (5 bases). CDR1 and CDR2 from the germline V gene are MGHRA and YSYEKL. This CDR3 has 16 amino acids. The CDR3 DNA reads as TGCGCCAGCAGCCAAGGGGGTTGGACAACGAATGAAAAACTGTTTTTT. Translated: CASSQGGWTTNEKLFF.

The V and J genes are TRBV14 and TRBJ1-1; D possibly corresponds to TRBD1 (6 bases). The V end lost 2 bases, the J end lost 8 bases, and 15 bases lay between the germline ends. Germline V gives CDR1 SGHDN, CDR2 FVKESK. The CDR3 contains 14 residues. The CDR3 here is CASSQRPGTSEAFF. DNA of the CDR3: TGTGCCAGCAGCCAAAGGCCCGGGACAAGCGAAGCTTTCTTT.

The rearrangement uses TRBV7-2 and TRBJ2-7; TRBD2 agrees at 8 bases. Germline V gene lookup returns CDR1 SGHTA and CDR2 FQGNSA. With 5 bases clipped from V and 7 bases from J, the junction kept 19 bases outside the gene matches. The CDR3 extends over 17 amino acids. CDR3 coding DNA: TGTGCCAGCAGCCTCTATGGTGTAGCGGGACGTCTGAAAGAGCAGTACTTC. Translation: CASSLYGVAGRLKEQYF. Filled out from reference TRBV7-2 and TRBJ2-7, the complete variable domain reads GAGVSQSPSNKVTEKGKDVELRCDPISGHTALYWYRQSLGQGLEFLIYFQGNSAPDKSGLPSDRFSAERTGGSVSTLTIQRTQQEDSAVYLCASSLYGVAGRLKEQYFGPGTRLTVT.

V usage is TRBV7-9 and J usage is TRBJ1-2; 7 positions agree with TRBD1. After removal of 5 bases from V and 1 base from J, the junction contained 10 bases not matched to a gene. This CDR3 spans 16 amino acids. Germline CDR1 reads SEHNR; CDR2 reads FQNEAQ (reference sequence). The CDR3 DNA reads TGTGCCAGCAGCCCACGACAGGGTGGCCATAACTATGGCTACACCTTC. Amino acids: CASSPRQGGHNYGYTF.

The rearrangement joins TRBV4-3 to TRBJ2-7, with D possibly being TRBD2 (6 bases). CDR1 and CDR2 from the germline V gene are LGHNA and YSLEER. The CDR3 is 14 amino acids. Trimming shortened V by 0 bases and J by 7 bases, and 13 bases separated the two germline ends. CDR3 in DNA: TGCGCCAGCAGCCAAGATTGGGACTCCGGGGAGCAGTACTTC. This codes for CASSQDWDSGEQYF.

The chain recombines TRBV9 with TRBJ1-1; weak D call: TRBD1 (5 bases). The CDR3 totals 13 residues. V lost 4 bases to trimming and J lost 5 bases, with 12 bases between them. Germline CDR1 is SGDLS and CDR2 is YYNGEE. The CDR3 nucleotides are TGTGCCAGCAGCCCCGGGGGGAGAACTGAAGCTTTCTTT. Translation: CASSPGGRTEAFF.

The chain joins TRBV2 to TRBJ2-5; TRBD1 matches at 7 bases. Trimming at V came to 9 bases and at J to 1 base, leaving 8 bases not matched to a gene. The CDR3 runs to 14 residues. The V gene's germline CDR1 is SNHLY and CDR2 FYNNEI. CDR3 in amino acids: CARPGQIFQETQYF. The CDR3 region has the DNA TGTGCCAGACCGGGACAGATTTTCCAAGAGACCCAGTACTTC.

This clone was seen more than once but under ten times. The chain combines TRBV30 with TRBJ1-1; no reliable D call. In germline, CDR1 is GTSNPN, CDR2 SVGIG (reference sequence). This CDR3 region has 12 residues. Trimming shortened V by 1 base and J by 7 bases, and 10 bases separated the two germline ends. DNA of the CDR3: TGTGCCTGGAGTGCTGCCAGCAGTGAAGCTTTCTTT. Its protein product is CAWSAASSEAFF.

Of note for this clone: The same CDR3 arises from other DNA sequences in this sample as well. The gene calls are TRBV7-2 and TRBJ2-1; D possibly corresponds to TRBD1 (7 bases). Germline V gives CDR1 SGHTA, CDR2 FQGNSA. V lost 1 base, J lost 2 bases, and 9 bases lay in between. The CDR3 covers 15 residues. This chain's CDR3 is CASSLGGTAYNEQFF. As DNA, the CDR3 is TGTGCCAGCAGCTTAGGCGGGACAGCCTACAATGAGCAGTTCTTC.

The chain recombines TRBV7-9 with TRBJ1-2, with 8 bases identical to TRBD1. Germline V lookup: CDR1 SEHNR, CDR2 FQNEAQ (reference sequence). V gave up 2 bases and J gave up 2 bases; unmatched junction bases: 10. The CDR3 is 17 amino acids. CDR3 in DNA: TGTGCCAGCAGCTTACCTGTGGGACAGGATACAAACTATGGCTACACCTTC. This codes for CASSLPVGQDTNYGYTF. The whole variable domain, remainder taken from reference TRBV7-9 and TRBJ1-2, is DTGVSQNPRHKITKRGQNVTFRCDPISEHNRLYWYRQTLGQGPEFLTYFQNEAQLEKSRLLSDRFSAERPKGSFSTLEIQRTEQGDSAMYLCASSLPVGQDTNYGYTFGSGTRLTVV.

J is TRBJ2-1 and V is TRBV30, with unresolved D. Between the trimmed V and J ends, which lost 3 bases and 5 bases, there was a span of 11 bases. The CDR3 is 13 residues long. CDR1 is GTSNPN, CDR2 SVGIG, per germline (reference sequence). CDR3 region: CAWRPLEHNEQFF. DNA of the CDR3: TGTGCCTGGAGGCCCTTAGAACACAATGAGCAGTTCTTC.

J is TRBJ2-1 and V is TRBV7-9; the D is unclear. The germline gives CDR1 SEHNR, CDR2 FQNEAQ (reference sequence). This CDR3 spans 14 amino acids. V gave up 5 bases and J gave up 6 bases, with 14 bases separating them. The CDR3 here is CASSPTIWINEQFF. The CDR3 DNA is TGTGCCAGCAGCCCCACTATCTGGATCAATGAGCAGTTCTTC.

The J gene is TRBJ1-5, the V gene TRBV6-1; weak D call: TRBD1 (6 bases). The V end was cut by 9 bases, the J end by 0 bases, with 12 bases between. The germline CDR1 and CDR2 sequences are MNHNS and SASEGT. The CDR3 is 14 amino acids. The chain's CDR3 is CASSGVHSNQPQHF. For the CDR3, the DNA is TGTGCCAGTTCAGGGGTCCATAGCAATCAGCCCCAGCATTTT.

The chain carries TRBV19 and TRBJ2-5, with TRBD2 identical over 12 bases. Germline lookup yields CDR1 LNHDA and CDR2 SQIVND (reference sequence). The junction had 8 bases not matched to a gene; V was cut back by 5 bases and J by 7 bases. This CDR3 has 15 residues. As DNA, the CDR3 is TGTGCCAGTAGTCCGAGACTAGCGGGAGTTGGGACCCAGTACTTC. Protein: CASSPRLAGVGTQYF.

This clone was recorded only once. The sample holds other DNA sequences that translate to the same CDR3. The chain joins TRBV28 to TRBJ2-7; 13 nucleotides agree with TRBD2. The CDR3 length is 14 residues. The trim removed 6 bases at V and 4 bases at J, leaving 3 bases unmatched. Germline V gene lookup returns CDR1 MDHEN and CDR2 SYDVKM. Here the CDR3 DNA reads TGTGCCAGCAGCCCACTAGCGGGGGGGTACGAGCAGTACTTC. This sequence encodes CASSPLAGGYEQYF.

This sequence joins TRBV27 and TRBJ2-1, with TRBD2 matching over 8 bases. With V trimmed by 2 bases and J by 8 bases, 5 bases remained unmatched. The CDR3 is 14 residues long. CDR1 and CDR2 from the germline V gene are MNHEY and SMNVEV (reference sequence). CDR3 loop: CASSLTGGYHEQFF. The CDR3, as DNA: TGTGCCAGCAGTTTAACGGGAGGGTATCATGAGCAGTTCTTC.

The J gene is TRBJ2-5, the V gene TRBV7-2; no reliable D call. The germline gives CDR1 SGHTA, CDR2 FQGNSA. This CDR3 is 13 amino acids long. V gave up 5 bases and J gave up 6 bases, with 13 bases separating them. In DNA, the CDR3 is TGTGCCAGCAGCCTACCCGGGTCACAGACCCAGTACTTC. This encodes CASSLPGSQTQYF.

The chain employs TRBV6-4 and TRBJ1-4, with D unresolved. Looked up from germline, CDR1 is MRHNA and CDR2 is SNTAGT. The ends were cut back, 5 bases at V and 11 bases at J, with 18 bases in the middle. This CDR3 contains 14 residues. CDR3 protein: CASSPTLGPDKLFF. The CDR3 bases are TGTGCCAGCAGTCCGACTCTCGGACCGGATAAACTGTTTTTT.

CDR3 sequence (DNA): TGTGCCAGCAGCCTACTTAGCGGGGTTTACAATGAGCAGTTCTTC. Its translation is CASSLLSGVYNEQFF. The genes are TRBV7-9 and TRBJ2-1; 8 nucleotides agree with TRBD2. J gave up 4 bases and V 5 bases, and 7 bases lay outside the gene matches. This CDR3 region has 15 residues. CDR1 SEHNR and CDR2 FQNEAQ come from the germline V gene (reference sequence).

The V call is TRBV23-1, the J call TRBJ2-7, with D maybe TRBD1 (5 bases). TRBV23-1 falls under the ORF class, with uncertain function. Deletions cut 6 bases from V and 9 bases from J, with 21 bases between. The CDR3 has 14 residues. The CDR3 loop is CASRRLLRQIGQYF. CDR3 DNA: TGCGCCAGCAGACGACTCCTAAGACAGATCGGGCAGTACTTC.

V and J are TRBV10-2 and TRBJ1-2; no reliable D call. The CDR3 has 14 residues. Germline-derived CDR1 and CDR2 are WSHSY and SAAADI. V was clipped by 0 bases and J by 4 bases, with 9 bases between them. The CDR3 sequence is CASSESETRYGYTF. DNA for the CDR3: TGCGCCAGCAGTGAGTCCGAGACACGCTATGGCTACACCTTC.

Concerning this clone: Other nucleotide sequences from this sample produce the same CDR3. This sequence joins TRBV5-1 and TRBJ2-7; D may be TRBD2 (5 bases). V lost 4 bases, J lost 2 bases, and 10 bases lay in between. Germline loops: CDR1 SGHRS, CDR2 YFSETQ. The CDR3 contains 13 residues. The CDR3 protein is CASSPDGTYEQYF. CDR3 sequence (DNA): TGCGCCAGCAGCCCGGACGGGACCTACGAGCAGTACTTC.